Detailed here is one T cell receptor beta chain. Its antigen is currently unknown. Researchers ran the PCR with 60 Vbeta and 13 Jbeta primers. As originally analysed: Roughly 76 million unique TCR beta chains, roughly 11 million of them shared, were counted by a later analysis. Profiled with immunoSEQ multiplex PCR; TCRdb holds only in-frame clones, not every one. That table is the source of V, J and clone size, and D and trimming were worked out from the DNA. The sample gives 100,000 to 140,000 clones, roughly 80% of which show up once; around 2.1% is in the top ten. The record originates from a study of cytomegalovirus exposure and HLA in healthy donors. Deletions cut 6 bases from V and 0 bases from J, with 14 bases between. This CDR3 is built from 15 residues. Germline V gene sequence: CDR1 MNHNY, CDR2 SVGAGI (reference sequence). General study points: Later work associated roughly 17,000 TCR beta sequences with HLA alleles at 0.05 false discovery rate. A missense DCLRE1C variant was associated with V- and J-gene trimming of TCR beta chains in a later analysis, and an independent cohort replicated the association.

The material sequenced was PBMCs. The receptor was isolated from a man aged 25-45 years in good health and CMV-seronegative. The genes are TRBV6-6 and TRBJ1-2, with D tentatively TRBD1 (6 bases). The CDR3 loop is CASSQYRDANYGYTF. CDR3 nucleotides: TGTGCCAGCAGCCAATACAGGGATGCTAACTATGGCTACACCTTC.